This TCR beta chain derives from a study of T-cell reconstitution after alpha-beta-depleted transplantation in children. V was trimmed by 1 base and J by 1 base, leaving 11 bases between them. The CDR3 runs 15 residues. Germline assignment: CDR1 SGHRS and CDR2 YFSETQ. A library of TCRbeta sequences, prepared with unique molecular identifiers, was generated. Each CDR3 protein is one row after TCRdb ran MiXCR on the PCR reads. Here the sample spans over 150,000 distinct CDR3 sequences, about 14% being singletons. This clonotype was seen ten or more times. Sequenced material: PBMCs from the stem cell graft donor, taken from the stem cell graft. The rearrangement uses TRBV5-1 and TRBJ2-5, with D possibly called TRBD1 or TRBD2 (5 bases each). The source is a human donor who donated a stem cell graft to a child with acute lymphoblastic leukemia. This CDR3 reads CASSLLGDGQETQYF. CDR3 coding DNA: TGCGCCAGCAGCTTGTTAGGGGACGGCCAAGAGACCCAGTACTTC.